This TCR beta chain was documented in a study of esophageal squamous cell carcinoma under preoperative chemotherapy. Points on this clonotype: Its specificity is unknown.

Broader study findings: Chemotherapy was followed by significantly higher TCR diversity in peripheral T cells only, not tumor-infiltrating lymphocytes.

The CDR3 extends over 13 amino acids. Germline V gene sequence: CDR1 SGHVS, CDR2 FNYEAQ. Time point described: after preoperative PTX-NDP chemotherapy. TCRdb redid the calling of the PCR reads with MiXCR, one entry per CDR3 protein. This table holds almost 9,500 distinct CDR3 sequences, approximately 48% found once. The genes are TRBV7-6 and TRBJ2-1; 8 bases fit TRBD2. The DNA end favors TRBJ2-4, so the J call may be wrong. This sequence was found in a human donor with esophageal squamous cell carcinoma. The donor label of this sample is uncertain. Sampling was carried out from a patient given preoperative chemotherapy. DNA of the CDR3: TGTGCGCGCGGGGGGCGCGACGAAGAGACTCAGTACTTC. Translation gives CARGGRDEETQYF.